A selection of T cell receptor beta chains follows, all from one sample in a study of CD8 T cells in ankylosing spondylitis. From the 5' RACE reads, TCRdb called clonotypes with MiXCR, one entry per CDR3 protein. The table includes some 250,000 distinct CDR3 sequences, 20% to 30% detected once. The sequencing sample was made of blood, either unsorted or a sorted T cell fraction (not recorded which). The receptors stem from a male donor with ankylosing spondylitis or in good health (not recorded which). The conserved cysteine and the conserved F or W are not part of the CDR3 here. Size values are once, few and many counts, or a class for expanded clones, and some rows have none.

abundance,v_gene,CDR3aa
.,TRBV25-1,ASSSDSAGGLETQY
.,TRBV15,ATSGARRWSEQY
once,TRBV12-3/TRBV12-4,ASSYGLNTGELF
many,TRBV12-3/TRBV12-4,ASSQIGGGGDRYT
many,TRBV25-1,ASTFWETQY
many,TRBV10-3,AISQDGDYGYT
.,TRBV2,ASSDLVDGGSTDTQY
.,TRBV6-1,ASNPGGGLSYEQY
many,TRBV20-1,SASLDSIGTDTQY
once,TRBV6-7,ASTGNGTSGYNEQF
few,TRBV12-3/TRBV12-4,ASSLGDRDEQY
many,TRBV20-1,SASDPALGAETQY
.,TRBV29-1,SVEMRLGNTIY
.,TRBV20-1,SASQGVNTEAF
many,TRBV29-1,SVVRGETQY
many,TRBV19,ASTASSTDTQY
.,TRBV12-3/TRBV12-4,ASSLLTSGGLETQY
.,TRBV12-3/TRBV12-4,ASRGDWEQY
many,TRBV4-1,ASSQEPDRGYRETEAF
few,TRBV12-3/TRBV12-4,ASSANLPQETQY
many,TRBV7-8,ASSHSSGTGDTYEQY
few,TRBV5-1,ASKDGGAWETQY
.,TRBV20-1,SARVNQGTSYGYT
few,TRBV20-1,SARDRDRGPTYEQY
few,TRBV12-3/TRBV12-4,ASSLAQGVNYGYT
many,TRBV5-1,ASFDGNSPLH
many,TRBV3-1,ASSRVASETQY
.,TRBV29-1,SADTGTDTQY
many,TRBV12-3/TRBV12-4,ASSLALTNEQF
.,TRBV18,ASSPRSGGVSHNEQF
many,TRBV15,ATSSHTSGTSAF
many,TRBV11-2,ASSLQRLAGGFTGELF
few,TRBV10-3,AIRSSSGDTQY
many,TRBV7-2,ASSLKSGGSTGELF
.,TRBV20-1,SARNIYEQY
many,TRBV9,ASSVEGFRGIQY
.,TRBV3-1,ASSHGNNEQF
many,TRBV20-1,SARGSPKETQY
.,TRBV29-1,SVERALARGADTQY
many,TRBV10-2,ASSDSYSPLH
.,TRBV2,ASSVRVTGELF
many,TRBV12-3/TRBV12-4,ASSRDRSQETQY
.,TRBV6-6,ASRVGGNTEAF